This T cell receptor beta chain was recorded in a study of PD-1 blockade in mismatch repair-deficient tumors. Looking at the study overall: All were previously treated, progressing patients with approximately 12 mismatch repair-deficient cancer types.

The CDR3 spans 20 residues. Germline lookup yields CDR1 SGHNT and CDR2 YENEEA. V gave up 2 bases and J gave up 4 bases; unmatched junction bases: 19. The protocol was immunoSEQ multiplex PCR, while the TCRdb copy is restricted to in-frame clones and leaves out a portion. The sample holds 25,000 to 30,000 clones, around 85% seen once. The chain uses TRBV11-3 and TRBJ1-5; 8 positions agree with TRBD1. Sequences were derived from PBMCs, sampled before pembrolizumab treatment. The clonotype comes from an adult with mismatch repair-deficient cancer. CDR3 sequence reads: CASSLLSPGGARGRNQPQHF. CDR3 in DNA: TGTGCCAGCAGCTTACTATCTCCAGGGGGTGCCAGGGGGCGAAATCAGCCCCAGCATTTT.